This T cell receptor (beta chain) was captured by sequencing in a study of T cells after yellow fever vaccination. Study information: Preparation of the low-cell-number fractions used SMART-Seq v4 Ultra Low Input. Overall study results and limits: There was a possibility that FACS-sorted repertoires contained abundant clonotypes contaminating from the bulk population. Re-detected after boosting: most primary clones, 96% of CD4 and under 90% of CD8.

Each CDR3 protein is one row after TCRdb ran MiXCR on the 5' RACE reads. The sample contains a few hundred thousand distinct CDR3 sequences, around 6.8% of which appear only once. In its sample, this clonotype was seen a few times. Its antigen remains unknown. The sample consisted of PBMCs, taken about 49 days after the first yellow fever vaccination. The sequence was obtained from a man between 18 and 35 years old who received the YFV17D yellow fever vaccine.

CDR3 sequence (DNA): TGTGCCAGCAGTGAAACCCCCATGGAGACCCAGTACTTC. Protein product: CASSETPMETQYF. V gene TRBV2 combines with J gene TRBJ2-5; D remains unclear. Germline loops: CDR1 SNHLY, CDR2 FYNNEI. The ends were cut back, 2 bases at V and 5 bases at J, with 9 bases in the middle. The CDR3 runs 13 residues.